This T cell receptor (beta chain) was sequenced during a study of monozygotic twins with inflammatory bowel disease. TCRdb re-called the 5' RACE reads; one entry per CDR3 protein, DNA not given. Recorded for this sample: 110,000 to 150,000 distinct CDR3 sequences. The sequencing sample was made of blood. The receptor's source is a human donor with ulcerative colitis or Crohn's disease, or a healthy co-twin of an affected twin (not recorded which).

CDR3 sequence: CASSLGTSLYADTQYF. The chain recombines TRBV11-2 with TRBJ2-3; TCRdb returns TRBD2, unconfirmable since there is no DNA. CDR1 and CDR2 from the germline V gene are SGHAT and FQNNGV. This CDR3 region has 16 residues. Full variable domain (outside the CDR3, taken from reference TRBV11-2 and TRBJ2-3): EAGVAQSPRYKIIEKRQSVAFWCNPISGHATLYWYQQILGQGPKLLIQFQNNGVVDDSQLPKDRFSAERLKGVDSTLKIQPAKLEDSAVYLCASSLGTSLYADTQYFGPGTRLTVL.